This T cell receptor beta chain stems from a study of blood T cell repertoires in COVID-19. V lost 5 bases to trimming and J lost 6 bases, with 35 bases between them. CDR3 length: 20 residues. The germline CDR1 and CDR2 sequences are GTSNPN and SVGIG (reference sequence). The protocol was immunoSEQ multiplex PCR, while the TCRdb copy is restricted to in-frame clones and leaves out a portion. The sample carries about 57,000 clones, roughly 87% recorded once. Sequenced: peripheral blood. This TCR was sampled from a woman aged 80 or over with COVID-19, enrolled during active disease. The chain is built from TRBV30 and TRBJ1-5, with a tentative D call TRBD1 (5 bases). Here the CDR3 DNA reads TGTGCCTGGGGTCCCCTCCCACATCAGGGTCCGACTACCGGGAGTCAGCCCCAGCATTTT. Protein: CAWGPLPHQGPTTGSQPQHF.